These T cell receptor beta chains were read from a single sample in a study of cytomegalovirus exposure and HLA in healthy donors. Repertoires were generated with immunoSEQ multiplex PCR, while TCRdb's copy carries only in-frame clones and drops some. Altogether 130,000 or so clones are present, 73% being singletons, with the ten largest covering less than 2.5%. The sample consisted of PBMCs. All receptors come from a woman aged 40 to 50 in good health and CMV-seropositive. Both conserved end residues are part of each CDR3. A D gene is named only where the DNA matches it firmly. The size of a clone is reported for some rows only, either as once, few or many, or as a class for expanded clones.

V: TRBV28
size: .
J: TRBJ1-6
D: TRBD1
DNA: TGTGCCGGACGGGACAGGCCTGAATCACCCCTCCACTTT
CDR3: CAGRDRPESPLHF

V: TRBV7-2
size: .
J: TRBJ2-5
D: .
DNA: TGTGCCAGCAGCGCCAACAGGCAGAGGCAAGAGACCCAGTACTTC
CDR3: CASSANRQRQETQYF

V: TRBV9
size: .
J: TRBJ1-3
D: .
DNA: TGTGCCAGCAAAGGTCTTTCGGGAAGCACCATATATTTT
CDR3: CASKGLSGSTIYF

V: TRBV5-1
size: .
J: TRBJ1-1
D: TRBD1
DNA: TGCGCCAGCAGCTTGGCTCCAGGGGGCGGGAACACTGAAGCTTTCTTT
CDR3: CASSLAPGGGNTEAFF

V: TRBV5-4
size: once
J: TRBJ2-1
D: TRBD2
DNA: TGTGCCAGCAGCGTAGCGGGAGTAATTCGGTACAATGAGCAGTTCTTC
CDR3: CASSVAGVIRYNEQFF

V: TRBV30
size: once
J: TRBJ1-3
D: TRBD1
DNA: TGTGCCTGGAGCGTACACTCTACAGGGGGCTATCGAAACACCATATATTTT
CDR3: CAWSVHSTGGYRNTIYF

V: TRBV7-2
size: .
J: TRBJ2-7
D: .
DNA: TGTGCCAGCAGCTTTACTATAGAGCAGTACTTC
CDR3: CASSFTIEQYF

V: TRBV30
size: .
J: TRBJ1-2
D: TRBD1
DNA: TGTGCCTGGAGCTATAGGGACAGGGGGAGCTATGGCTACACCTTC
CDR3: CAWSYRDRGSYGYTF

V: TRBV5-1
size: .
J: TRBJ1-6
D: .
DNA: TGCGCCAGCAGCTTGGCCCCAGGGATGGGGAATTCACCCCTCCACTTT
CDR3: CASSLAPGMGNSPLHF

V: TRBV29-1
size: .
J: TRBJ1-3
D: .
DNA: TGCAGCGTCGGGTCCGGGGGAAACACCATATATTTT
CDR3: CSVGSGGNTIYF

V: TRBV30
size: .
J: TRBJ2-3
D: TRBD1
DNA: TGTGCCTGGAGTCTAGAGGGGGCGCGGGATACGCAGTATTTT
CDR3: CAWSLEGARDTQYF

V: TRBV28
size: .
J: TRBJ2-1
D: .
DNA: TGTGCCAGCGGTGTCGCCGACTCTCGGGGTAATGAGCAGTTCTTC
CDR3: CASGVADSRGNEQFF

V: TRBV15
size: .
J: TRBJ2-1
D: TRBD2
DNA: TGTGCCACCAGCAGAGACGGGGGGGCTTTCTATGAGCAGTTCTTC
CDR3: CATSRDGGAFYEQFF

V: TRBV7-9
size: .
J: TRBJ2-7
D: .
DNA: TGTGCCAGCAGCCCCCGCGGCGGGCAGTACTCCTACGAGCAGTACTTC
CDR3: CASSPRGGQYSYEQYF

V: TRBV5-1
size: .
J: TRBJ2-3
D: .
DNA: TGCGCCAGCAGCTTGGGGGGCGGACGCACAGATACGCAGTATTTT
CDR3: CASSLGGGRTDTQYF

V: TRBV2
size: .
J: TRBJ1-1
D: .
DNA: TGTGCCAGCAGTGACAACAGATTCGCTTTCTTT
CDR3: CASSDNRFAFF

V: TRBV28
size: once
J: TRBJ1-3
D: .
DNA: TGTGCCAGCAGTTCAACAGGGCTAAGCTCTGGAAACACCATATATTTT
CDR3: CASSSTGLSSGNTIYF

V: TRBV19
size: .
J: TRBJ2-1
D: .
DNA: TGTGCCAGTAGTAAATTGACCAGGGGCGTCAACAATGAGCAGTTCTTC
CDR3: CASSKLTRGVNNEQFF

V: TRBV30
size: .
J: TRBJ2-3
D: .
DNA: TGTGCCTGGAGTGCTGTCAGGGTTGCAGATACGCAGTATTTT
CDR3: CAWSAVRVADTQYF

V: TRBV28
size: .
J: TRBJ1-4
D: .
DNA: TGTGCCAGCAGTTTTGGTCCGGGACTAGGGGAAAAACTGTTTTTT
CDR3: CASSFGPGLGEKLFF

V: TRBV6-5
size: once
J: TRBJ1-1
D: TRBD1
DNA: TGTGCCAGCACCCTTGACAGGGGTGGTACTGAAGCTTTCTTT
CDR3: CASTLDRGGTEAFF

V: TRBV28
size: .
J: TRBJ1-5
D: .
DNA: TGTGCCAGCAGTTTATATAAGGGGAGCAATCAGCCCCAGCATTTT
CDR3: CASSLYKGSNQPQHF

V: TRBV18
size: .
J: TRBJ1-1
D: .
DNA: TGTGCCAGCTCACCTGATATTGGGCGTGCCACCACTGAAGCTTTCTTT
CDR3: CASSPDIGRATTEAFF

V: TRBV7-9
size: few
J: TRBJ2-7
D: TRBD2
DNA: TGTGCCAGCAGCTCAGCGGGAGGGCCGGGCGAGCAGTACTTC
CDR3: CASSSAGGPGEQYF

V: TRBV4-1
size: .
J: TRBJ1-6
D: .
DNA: TGCGCCAGCAGCCAAGAGGGACATCCAATGAATAATTCACCCCTCCACTTT
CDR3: CASSQEGHPMNNSPLHF

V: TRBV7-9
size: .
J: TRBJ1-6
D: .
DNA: TGTGCCAGCAGCTTAATTTTAGACAGTGCCTCACCCCTCCACTTT
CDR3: CASSLILDSASPLHF

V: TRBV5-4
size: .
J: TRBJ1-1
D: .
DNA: TGTGCCAGCAGCTTGGCAGGCCAGGGAAGTGAAGCTTTCTTT
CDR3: CASSLAGQGSEAFF

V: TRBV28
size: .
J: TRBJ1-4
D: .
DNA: TGTGCCAGCAATCGGGGGACCTTCGAAAAACTGTTTTTT
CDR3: CASNRGTFEKLFF

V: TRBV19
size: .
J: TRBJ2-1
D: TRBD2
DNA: TGTGCCAGTAGGAGAGCGGGAGGGCGTGATGAGCAGTTCTTC
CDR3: CASRRAGGRDEQFF

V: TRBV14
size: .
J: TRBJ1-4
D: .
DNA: TGTGCCAGCAGCCAAGAAGGCAGACAATCTCTGTTTTTT
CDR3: CASSQEGRQSLFF

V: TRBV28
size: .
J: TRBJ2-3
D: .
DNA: TGTGCCAGCGGGTCGACAGGCCTTAGCACAGATACGCAGTATTTT
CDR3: CASGSTGLSTDTQYF

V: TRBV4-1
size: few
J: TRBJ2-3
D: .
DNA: TGCGCCAGCAGCCGGACTAGCACAGATACGCAGTATTTT
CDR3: CASSRTSTDTQYF

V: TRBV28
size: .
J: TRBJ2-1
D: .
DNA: TGTGCCAGCATGGATCTGGCTGGGGCCGGAGAGCAGTTCTTC
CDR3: CASMDLAGAGEQFF

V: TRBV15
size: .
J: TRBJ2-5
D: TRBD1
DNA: TGTGCCACCAGCAGGGGGACAGGGAAAGAGACCCAGTACTTC
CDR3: CATSRGTGKETQYF

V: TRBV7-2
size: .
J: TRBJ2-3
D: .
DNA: TGTGCCAGCAGCTCCCGTAGATCAGATACGCAGTATTTT
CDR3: CASSSRRSDTQYF

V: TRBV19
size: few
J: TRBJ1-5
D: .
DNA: TGTGCCAGTAAAGCACCGGCGGGCCAGCCCCAGCATTTT
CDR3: CASKAPAGQPQHF

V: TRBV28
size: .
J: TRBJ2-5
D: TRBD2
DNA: TGTGCCAGCACCCTGGGAGGGTCCCAAGAGACCCAGTACTTC
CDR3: CASTLGGSQETQYF

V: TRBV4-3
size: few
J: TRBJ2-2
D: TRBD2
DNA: TGCGCCAGCAGCGGAAGGGGGGAGCGGGAGACGAACACCGGGGAGCTGTTTTTT
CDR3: CASSGRGERETNTGELFF

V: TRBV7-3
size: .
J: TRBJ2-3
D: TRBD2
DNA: TGTGCCAGCAGCCGGGATCGACTAGCGGGGGGGCCAGATACGCAGTATTTT
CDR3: CASSRDRLAGGPDTQYF

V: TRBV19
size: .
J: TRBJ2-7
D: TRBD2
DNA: TGTGCCAGTAGTTCTAGCGGGGGAGGCCCCTACGAGCAGTACTTC
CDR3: CASSSSGGGPYEQYF

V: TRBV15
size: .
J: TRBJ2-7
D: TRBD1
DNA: TGTGCCACCAGCAGAACTCCGGGACAGTTGTCCTACGAGCAGTACTTC
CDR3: CATSRTPGQLSYEQYF

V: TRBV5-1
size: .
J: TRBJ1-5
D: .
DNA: TGCGCCAGCAGCCTGGGGGGAGACAAGCCCCAGCATTTT
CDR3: CASSLGGDKPQHF

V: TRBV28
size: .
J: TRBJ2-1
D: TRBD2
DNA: TGTGCCAGCAGGTCCGGGACTAGCGGGAAGCATGAGCAGTTCTTC
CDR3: CASRSGTSGKHEQFF

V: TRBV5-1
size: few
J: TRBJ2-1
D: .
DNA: TGCGCCAGCAGCTTGGCGCAGACAGGCAATGAGCAGTTCTTC
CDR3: CASSLAQTGNEQFF

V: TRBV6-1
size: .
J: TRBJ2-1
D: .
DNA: TGTGCCAGCAGTGATGCTAGCTATCCTCCCAAGGGGCAGTTCTTC
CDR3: CASSDASYPPKGQFF

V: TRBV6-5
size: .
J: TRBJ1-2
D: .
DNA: TGTGCCAGCAGTCAAGGGGCTGACTATGGCTACACCTTC
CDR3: CASSQGADYGYTF

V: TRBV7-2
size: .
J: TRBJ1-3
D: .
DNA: TGTGCCAGCAGCTTAAGCGGCAGAGCCTCTGGAAACACCATATATTTT
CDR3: CASSLSGRASGNTIYF

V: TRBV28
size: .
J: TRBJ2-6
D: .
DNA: TGTGCCAGCAGCCTGGTACAAGCTGGGGCCAACGTCCTGACTTTC
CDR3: CASSLVQAGANVLTF

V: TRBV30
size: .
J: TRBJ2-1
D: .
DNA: TGTGCCTGGAGTTTCGGCGGGCAGAACAATGAGCAGTTCTTC
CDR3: CAWSFGGQNNEQFF

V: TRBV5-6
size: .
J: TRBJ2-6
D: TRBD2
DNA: TGTGCCAGCAGCTTGTGGGGTTCGGGAGGGGGCCTGACTTTC
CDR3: CASSLWGSGGGLTF